One sample yielded the 29 T cell receptor beta chains listed below, sequenced in a study of OX40 agonist ivuxolimab in advanced cancers. Data came from immunoSEQ multiplex PCR; TCRdb stores just in-frame clones and leaves some out. Counted here are about 57,000 clones, over 80% occurring once; the ten biggest clones make up about 24%. This sample comprised CD4+ or CD8+ T cells sorted from blood, obtained in a trial of the OX40 agonist ivuxolimab. These receptor sequences come from an adult with an advanced solid tumor such as melanoma, head and neck, liver or kidney cancer.

The genes are TRBV6-5 and TRBJ2-1, with unresolved D. Germline V lookup: CDR1 MNHEY, CDR2 SVGAGI. This CDR3 has 15 residues. V lost 4 bases and J 2 bases, leaving 12 bases between the germline ends. The CDR3 spells CASSSRYLPYNEQFF. CDR3 nucleotide sequence: TGTGCCAGCAGTTCCCGGTACCTACCCTACAATGAGCAGTTCTTC.

The V and J genes are TRBV2 and TRBJ1-5; D is ambiguous. CDR1 is SNHLY, CDR2 FYNNEI, per germline. The CDR3 sequence is 16 residues long. V was shortened by 7 bases and J by 0 bases, with 16 bases between the two germline ends. The CDR3, as DNA: TGTGCCAGCACCCCAGTGATAACAGTTAGCAATCAGCCCCAGCATTTT. It translates to CASTPVITVSNQPQHF.

This clone has just one count. The rearrangement joins TRBV27 to TRBJ2-3; 8 nucleotides match TRBD2. Losses at the gene ends were 5 bases for V and 5 bases for J; bases not matched to a gene: 6. The CDR3 spans 14 residues. Germline V gene data show CDR1 as MNHEY and CDR2 as SMNVEV (reference sequence). CDR3 DNA: TGTGCCAGCAGTCCGAGCGGGAGAATAGATACGCAGTATTTT. This encodes CASSPSGRIDTQYF.

The chain carries TRBV9 and TRBJ2-1; 10 nucleotides align to TRBD2. Germline CDR1 SGDLS, CDR2 YYNGEE. V lost 3 bases and J lost 2; bases outside the gene matches: 5. The CDR3 has 16 amino acids. CDR3 nucleotide sequence: TGTGCCAGCAGCGCCGGCCTAGCGGGAGCCTACAATGAGCAGTTCTTC. Protein product: CASSAGLAGAYNEQFF.

This chain connects TRBV9 to TRBJ2-7; D may match TRBD1 or TRBD2 (5 bases each). The CDR3 runs to 13 residues. The V and J ends lost 3 bases and 9 bases respectively, with 16 bases between them. Germline V gives CDR1 SGDLS, CDR2 YYNGEE. The CDR3 is CASSAGTLGGQYF. The DNA for the CDR3 is TGTGCCAGCAGCGCCGGGACCTTAGGAGGGCAGTACTTC.

This chain connects TRBV6-5 to TRBJ2-7; D is uncertain. Trimming left V 4 bases short and J 2 bases short, with 15 bases between. The CDR3 length is 15 residues. The germline V gene has CDR1 MNHEY and CDR2 SVGAGI. CDR3 protein: CASSSQDPPAYEQYF. CDR3 coding DNA: TGTGCCAGCAGTTCCCAGGACCCGCCGGCCTACGAGCAGTACTTC.

The gene calls are TRBV27 and TRBJ2-7; the match to TRBD1 covers 8 bases. The ends lost 5 bases at V and 2 bases at J; junction bases unmatched: 5. CDR1 is MNHEY, CDR2 SMNVEV, per germline (reference sequence). The CDR3 loop spans 14 amino acids. CDR3 residues: CASSPKQGAYEQYF. In DNA, the CDR3 is TGTGCCAGCAGTCCGAAACAGGGGGCCTACGAGCAGTACTTC.

This chain connects TRBV5-4 to TRBJ2-4; D is unclear. The CDR3 is 17 residues long. CDR1 SGHNT and CDR2 YYREEE come from the germline V gene (reference sequence). V was trimmed by 3 bases and J by 9 bases, leaving 25 bases between them. The chain's CDR3 is CASSSLPTDEAFGIQYF. The CDR3 DNA is TGTGCCAGCAGCTCCCTTCCTACCGACGAAGCGTTCGGCATTCAGTACTTC. Using reference TRBV5-4 and TRBJ2-4 for the parts outside the CDR3, the full variable domain is ETGVTQSPTHLIKTRGQQVTLRCSSQSGHNTVSWYQQALGQGPQFIFQYYREEENGRGNFPPRFSGLQFPNYSSELNVNALELDDSALYLCASSSLPTDEAFGIQYFGAGTRLSVL.

The genes are TRBV4-3 and TRBJ1-1; D gene ambiguous. V was shortened by 0 bases and J by 1 base, with 6 bases between the two germline ends. Germline CDR1 is LGHNA and CDR2 is YSLEER. This CDR3 is built from 14 residues. The CDR3 nucleotides are TGCGCCAGCAGCCAAGATCGAGAGAACACTGAAGCTTTCTTT. Translation: CASSQDRENTEAFF.

The chain is built from TRBV19 and TRBJ2-7; 12 nucleotides agree with TRBD2. Germline V gene lookup returns CDR1 LNHDA and CDR2 SQIVND (reference sequence). V trimming: 3 bases; J trimming: 4 bases; junction bases outside the gene matches: 4. This CDR3 contains 15 residues. CDR3 residues: CASSITSGRTYEQYF. The CDR3 DNA follows: TGTGCCAGTAGTATCACTAGCGGGAGGACGTACGAGCAGTACTTC.

The rearrangement uses TRBV7-9 and TRBJ1-1; D uncertain. The CDR3 sequence is 12 residues long. Germline V lookup: CDR1 SEHNR, CDR2 FQNEAQ (reference sequence). Trimming removed 4 bases at V and 5 bases at J, with 8 bases between. CDR3: CASSYVGTEAFF. As DNA, the CDR3 is TGTGCCAGCAGCTACGTAGGTACTGAAGCTTTCTTT.

This chain connects TRBV2 to TRBJ2-7; 7 nucleotides line up with TRBD2. The trim removed 7 bases at V and 5 bases at J, leaving 14 bases unmatched. The CDR3 length is 15 residues. Looked up from germline, CDR1 is SNHLY and CDR2 is FYNNEI. CDR3 residues: CASIQGAGEVDEQYF. As DNA, the CDR3 is TGTGCCAGCATCCAAGGGGCGGGGGAGGTTGACGAGCAGTACTTC.

This sequence joins TRBV7-2 and TRBJ2-5; 9 positions agree with TRBD2. This CDR3 comprises 15 residues. The germline gives CDR1 SGHTA, CDR2 FQGNSA. Germline trimming cut 5 bases from V and 4 bases from J; bases unmatched to any gene: 8. CDR3 protein: CASSGGREGLETQYF. In DNA form, the CDR3 reads TGTGCCAGCAGCGGTGGGCGGGAGGGCCTAGAGACCCAGTACTTC.

The chain is built from TRBV28 and TRBJ1-2; no definite D call. V lost 5 bases and J 4 bases, leaving 14 bases between the germline ends. In germline, CDR1 is MDHEN, CDR2 SYDVKM. The CDR3 is made up of 14 amino acids. This CDR3 reads CASSLTGLSYGYTF. DNA for the CDR3: TGTGCCAGCAGTCTCACGGGCCTAAGCTATGGCTACACCTTC.

The V call is TRBV15, the J call TRBJ2-7; 10 bases line up with TRBD1. Trimming at V came to 4 bases and at J to 2 bases, leaving 5 bases not matched to a gene. The CDR3 runs 15 residues. Germline V lookup: CDR1 LNHNV, CDR2 YYDKDF (reference sequence). CDR3 DNA sequence: TGTGCCACCAGCAACCCCGGGACAGGGGCCTACGAGCAGTACTTC. Translated: CATSNPGTGAYEQYF.

The rearrangement uses TRBV4-3 and TRBJ2-1; a weak D match, TRBD2 (6 bases). There are 15 residues in the CDR3. Trimming cost V 4 bases and J 0 bases, with 10 bases left between them. Germline CDR1 is LGHNA and CDR2 is YSLEER. CDR3 loop: CASSRGGTSYNEQFF. Written as DNA, the CDR3 is TGCGCCAGCAGCCGGGGCGGGACCTCCTACAATGAGCAGTTCTTC.

The rearrangement joins TRBV28 to TRBJ1-4; no reliable D call. The CDR3 is 14 amino acids. The V and J ends lost 2 bases and 6 bases respectively, with 10 bases between them. The V gene's germline CDR1 is MDHEN and CDR2 SYDVKM. The CDR3, as DNA: TGTGCCAGCAGTTTAGCAGGACCCGATGAAAAACTGTTTTTT. Amino acids: CASSLAGPDEKLFF.

The genes are TRBV25-1 and TRBJ1-5; D is perhaps TRBD1 (5 bases). The CDR3 runs 14 residues. V lost 4 bases, J lost 4 bases, and 11 bases lay in between. Germline lookup yields CDR1 MGHDK and CDR2 SYGVNS. This CDR3 reads CASSVGTSNQPQHF. CDR3 DNA: TGTGCCAGCAGTGTCGGGACTTCGAATCAGCCCCAGCATTTT.

This chain uses TRBV27 with TRBJ2-7; D perhaps matches TRBD2 (6 bases). The V gene lost 3 bases and the J gene lost 6 bases, with 15 bases spanning the gap. The CDR3 sequence is 14 residues long. The germline V gene has CDR1 MNHEY and CDR2 SMNVEV (reference sequence). CDR3 region: CASSFGQGGFEQYF. The CDR3 DNA reads as TGTGCCAGCAGTTTTGGGCAGGGAGGATTCGAGCAGTACTTC.

V gene TRBV4-3 combines with J gene TRBJ2-7; D may be TRBD1 (5 bases). V lost 3 bases and J lost 3, with 9 bases in between. Germline loops: CDR1 LGHNA, CDR2 YSLEER. CDR3 size: 13 residues. This CDR3 reads CASSQDTSYEQYF. CDR3 coding DNA: TGCGCCAGCAGCCAGGACACAAGCTACGAGCAGTACTTC.

This clone was detected only once. The V gene is TRBV6-5, the J gene TRBJ2-3; D remains ambiguous. Germline V gene data show CDR1 as MNHEY and CDR2 as SVGAGI. This CDR3 has 14 residues. The germline V and J ends were trimmed by 5 bases and 3 bases, with 12 bases remaining between them. The CDR3 protein is CASSEWEGTDTQYF. CDR3 DNA sequence: TGTGCCAGCAGTGAGTGGGAAGGGACAGATACGCAGTATTTT.

The chain links TRBV28 to TRBJ1-1; perhaps TRBD1 as D (6 bases). The CDR3 spans 15 residues. The germline V gene encodes CDR1 MDHEN and CDR2 SYDVKM. Trimming shortened V by 6 bases and J by 0 bases, and 14 bases separated the two germline ends. In nucleotides, the CDR3 is TGTGCCAGCAGGATTCTACAGGGCTTGAACACTGAAGCTTTCTTT. Translation: CASRILQGLNTEAFF.

The V gene is TRBV7-9, the J gene TRBJ2-2, with no clear D. The V end lost 5 bases, the J end lost 7 bases, and 14 bases lay between the germline ends. The CDR3 has 14 residues. Germline V gene data show CDR1 as SEHNR and CDR2 as FQNEAQ (reference sequence). CDR3 bases: TGTGCCAGCAGCCAAGTTGGCGCTAGCGGGGAGCTGTTTTTT. Translated, it gives CASSQVGASGELFF.

The rearrangement uses TRBV13 and TRBJ2-7, with D unresolved. The CDR3 has 12 residues. Per germline, CDR1 PRHDT and CDR2 FYEKMQ (reference sequence). Trimming cost V 5 bases and J 6 bases, with 11 bases left between them. CDR3 region: CASSTRPSEQYF. The DNA of the CDR3 is TGTGCCAGCAGCACCCGACCTTCCGAGCAGTACTTC.

DNA of the CDR3: TGTGCCAGCAGCCTCCGGAGGGAAAAGGGGGGACAGGGGGCGAGCAATCAGCCCCAGCATTTT. Protein sequence: CASSLRREKGGQGASNQPQHF. This chain links TRBV21-1 with TRBJ1-5; TRBD1, the table's D call, lacks a check against the DNA. TRBV21-1 is flagged as a pseudogene. This CDR3 comprises 21 residues.

V usage is TRBV2 and J usage is TRBJ2-7, with 14 bases matching TRBD2. This CDR3 is built from 15 residues. Germline CDR1 and CDR2: SNHLY and FYNNEI. J was trimmed by 5 bases and V by 6 bases; bases with no gene match: 6. The CDR3 DNA follows: TGTGCCAGCAGCCCAGGGACTAGCGGGAGCGACGAGCAGTACTTC. This codes for CASSPGTSGSDEQYF.

The chain combines TRBV13 with TRBJ2-7; 8 bases are shared with TRBD2. Losses at the gene ends were 4 bases for V and 2 bases for J; bases not matched to a gene: 10. The germline V gene encodes CDR1 PRHDT and CDR2 FYEKMQ (reference sequence). This CDR3 comprises 16 residues. The CDR3 sequence: CASSSLASGRTYEQYF. In DNA form, the CDR3 reads TGTGCCAGCAGCTCCCTCGCAAGCGGGAGAACCTACGAGCAGTACTTC.

The chain recombines TRBV28 with TRBJ2-5; the D is unclear. The CDR3 consists of 12 residues. From germline, CDR1 is MDHEN and CDR2 SYDVKM. V lost 6 bases and J 5 bases, leaving 10 bases between the germline ends. This chain's CDR3 is CASRGVEETQYF. The CDR3 coding sequence is TGTGCCAGCAGAGGAGTGGAGGAGACCCAGTACTTC.

V gene TRBV7-9 combines with J gene TRBJ2-7; weak D call: TRBD1 (5 bases). Trimming took off 5 bases at V and 4 bases at J, with 27 bases between the two ends. Germline V gene data show CDR1 as SEHNR and CDR2 as FQNEAQ (reference sequence). The CDR3 spans 18 residues. The CDR3 DNA reads TGTGCCAGCAGCCCAAGCAGGGCAGGGCCCATCTCGGTTTACGAGCAGTACTTC. It is translated as CASSPSRAGPISVYEQYF.